Below, one T cell receptor beta chain is given with its context. How the authors handled the data: Amplification of reference gene primers was used by the study to estimate nucleated cell counts. Data came from immunoSEQ multiplex PCR; TCRdb stores just in-frame clones and leaves some out. V, J and clone size are taken as reported in that table, and D and trimming were inferred from the DNA itself. The table shows 210,000 or so clones, with around 81% occurring only once. This specimen belongs to a study of blood T cell repertoires in COVID-19. For the study at large: In each case, the material was cDNA or gDNA derived from T cells, B-cell-depleted T cells, or PBMCs.

The age range of participants was 18 to 89 years, with residence in 20 to 25 US areas. The source is a woman in her thirties or forties with acute COVID-19. The sample taken for sequencing was PBMCs or T cells enriched from blood (not recorded which).

DNA of the CDR3: TGCAGCGTTGTTGTGTGGACAGGGACCGATGAGCAGTTCTTC. This encodes CSVVVWTGTDEQFF. The rearrangement links TRBV29-1 to TRBJ2-1; TRBD1 agrees at 8 bases. Trimming at V came to 4 bases and at J to 8 bases, leaving 10 bases not matched to a gene. In germline, CDR1 is SQVTM, CDR2 ANQGSEA. This CDR3 is 14 amino acids long.